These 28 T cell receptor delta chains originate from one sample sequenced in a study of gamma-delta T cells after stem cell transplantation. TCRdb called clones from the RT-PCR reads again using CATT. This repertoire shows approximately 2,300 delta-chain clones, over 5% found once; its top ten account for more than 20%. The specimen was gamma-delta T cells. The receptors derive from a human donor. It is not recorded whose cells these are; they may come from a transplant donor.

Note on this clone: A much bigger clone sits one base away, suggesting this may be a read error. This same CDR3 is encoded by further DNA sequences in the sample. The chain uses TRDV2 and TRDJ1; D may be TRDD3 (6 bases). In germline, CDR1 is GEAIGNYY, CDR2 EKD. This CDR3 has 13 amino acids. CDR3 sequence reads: CACDRLGTDKLIF. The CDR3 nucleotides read TGTGCCTGTGACAGACTGGGAACCGACAAACTCATCTTT.

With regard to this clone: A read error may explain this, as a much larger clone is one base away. The CDR3 protein is CACDPLGDASWDTRQMIF. The CDR3 region has the DNA TGTGCCTGTGACCCACTGGGGGATGCATCCTGGGACACCCGACAGATGATTTTC. This chain links TRDV2 with TRDJ3; 10 positions agree with TRDD3. The CDR3 length is 18 residues. From germline, CDR1 is GEAIGNYY and CDR2 EKD.

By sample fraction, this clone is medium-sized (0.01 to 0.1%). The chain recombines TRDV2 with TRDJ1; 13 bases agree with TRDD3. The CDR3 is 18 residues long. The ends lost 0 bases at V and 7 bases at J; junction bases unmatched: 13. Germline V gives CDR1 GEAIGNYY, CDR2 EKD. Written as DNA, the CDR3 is TGTGCCTGTGACACCGTTGGTACTGGGGGATACGAAAACCTTAAACTCATCTTT. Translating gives CACDTVGTGGYENLKLIF.

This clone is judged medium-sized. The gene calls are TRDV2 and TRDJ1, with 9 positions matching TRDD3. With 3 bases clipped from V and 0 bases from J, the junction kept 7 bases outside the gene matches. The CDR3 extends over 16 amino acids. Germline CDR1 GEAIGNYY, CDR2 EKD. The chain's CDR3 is CACDPLGESYTDKLIF. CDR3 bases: TGTGCCTGTGACCCACTGGGGGAGTCGTACACCGATAAACTCATCTTT.

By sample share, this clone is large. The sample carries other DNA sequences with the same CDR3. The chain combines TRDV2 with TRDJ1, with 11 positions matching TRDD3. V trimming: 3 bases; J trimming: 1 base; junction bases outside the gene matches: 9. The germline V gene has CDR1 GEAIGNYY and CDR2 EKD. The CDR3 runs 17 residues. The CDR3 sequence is CACDVMGDTRGTDKLIF. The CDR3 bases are TGTGCCTGTGACGTTATGGGGGATACGCGGGGCACCGATAAACTCATCTTT.

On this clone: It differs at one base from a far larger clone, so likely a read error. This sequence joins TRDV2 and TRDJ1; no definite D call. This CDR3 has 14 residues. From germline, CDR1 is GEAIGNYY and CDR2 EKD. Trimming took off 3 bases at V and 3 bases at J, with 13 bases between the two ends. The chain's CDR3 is CACDSVPGSDKLIF. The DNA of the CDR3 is TGTGCCTGTGACTCGGTACCTGGATCCGATAAACTCATCTTT.

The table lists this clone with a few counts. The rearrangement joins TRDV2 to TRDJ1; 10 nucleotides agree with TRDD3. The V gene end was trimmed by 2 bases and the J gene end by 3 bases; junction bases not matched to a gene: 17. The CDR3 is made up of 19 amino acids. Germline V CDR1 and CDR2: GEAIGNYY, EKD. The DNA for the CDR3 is TGTGCCTGTGACAACGTGTTAGTGGGGGATACTCCAACCGCCGATAAACTCATCTTT. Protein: CACDNVLVGDTPTADKLIF.

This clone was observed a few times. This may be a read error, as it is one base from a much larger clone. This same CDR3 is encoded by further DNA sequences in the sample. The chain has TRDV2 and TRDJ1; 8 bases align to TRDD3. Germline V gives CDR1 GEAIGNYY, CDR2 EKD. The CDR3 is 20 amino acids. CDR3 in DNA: TGTGCCTGTGACTCCATGTCTAGTAGGACTGGGGGTCCTCACACCGATAAACTCATCTTC. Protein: CACDSMSSRTGGPHTDKLIF.

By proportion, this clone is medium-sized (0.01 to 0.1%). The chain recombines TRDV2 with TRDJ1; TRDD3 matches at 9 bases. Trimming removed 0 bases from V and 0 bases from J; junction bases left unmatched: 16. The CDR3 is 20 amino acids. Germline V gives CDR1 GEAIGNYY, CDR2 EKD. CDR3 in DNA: TGTGCCTGTGACACCGTGGTGGGGGATAGACCAAAACAGTACACCGATAAACTCATCTTT. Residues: CACDTVVGDRPKQYTDKLIF.

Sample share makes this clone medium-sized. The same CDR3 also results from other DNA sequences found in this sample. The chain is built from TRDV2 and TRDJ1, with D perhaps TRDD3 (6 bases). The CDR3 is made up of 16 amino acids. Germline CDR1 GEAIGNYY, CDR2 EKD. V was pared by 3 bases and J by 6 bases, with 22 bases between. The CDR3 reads CACDPIGRIPTYKLIF. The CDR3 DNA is TGTGCCTGTGACCCAATTGGAAGGATACCGACCTATAAACTCATCTTT.

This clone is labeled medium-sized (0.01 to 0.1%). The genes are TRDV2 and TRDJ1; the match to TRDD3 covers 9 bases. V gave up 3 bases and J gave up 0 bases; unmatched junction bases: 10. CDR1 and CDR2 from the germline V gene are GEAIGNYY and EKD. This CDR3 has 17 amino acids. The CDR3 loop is CACDPLGDSPDTDKLIF. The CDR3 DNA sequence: TGTGCCTGTGACCCACTGGGGGACAGCCCAGACACCGATAAACTCATCTTT.

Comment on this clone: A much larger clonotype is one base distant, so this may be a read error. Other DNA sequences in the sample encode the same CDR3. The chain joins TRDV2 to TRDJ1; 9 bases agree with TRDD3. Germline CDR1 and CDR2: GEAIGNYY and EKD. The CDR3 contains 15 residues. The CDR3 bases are TGCGCCTGTGACCCACTGGGGGAATACACCGATAAACTCATCTTT. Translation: CACDPLGEYTDKLIF.

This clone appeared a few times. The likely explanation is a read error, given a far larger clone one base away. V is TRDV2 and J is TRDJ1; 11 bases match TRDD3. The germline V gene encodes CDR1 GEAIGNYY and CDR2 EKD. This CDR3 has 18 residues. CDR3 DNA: TGTGCCCGTGACAGTATGGGGGATACGCACGGCGACACCGATAAACTCATCTTT. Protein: CARDSMGDTHGDTDKLIF.

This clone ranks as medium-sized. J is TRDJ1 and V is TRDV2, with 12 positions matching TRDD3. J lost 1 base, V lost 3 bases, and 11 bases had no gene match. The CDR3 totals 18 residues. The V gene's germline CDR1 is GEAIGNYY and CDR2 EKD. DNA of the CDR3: TGTGCCTGTGACGCTCTCGCTGGGGGATACGCTCTCACCGATAAACTCATCTTT. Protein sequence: CACDALAGGYALTDKLIF.

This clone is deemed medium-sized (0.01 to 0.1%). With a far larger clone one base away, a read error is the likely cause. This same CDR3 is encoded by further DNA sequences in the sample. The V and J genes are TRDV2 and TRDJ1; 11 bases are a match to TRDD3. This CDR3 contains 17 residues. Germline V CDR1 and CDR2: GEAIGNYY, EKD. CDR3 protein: CACDTIGGYANTDKLIF. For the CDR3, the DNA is TGTGCCTGCGACACCATTGGGGGATACGCCAACACCGATAAACTCATCTTT.

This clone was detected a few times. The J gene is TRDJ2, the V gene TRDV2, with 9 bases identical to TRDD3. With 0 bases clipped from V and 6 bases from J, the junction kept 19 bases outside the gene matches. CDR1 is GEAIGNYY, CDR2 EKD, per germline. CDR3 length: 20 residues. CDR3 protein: CACDTVGRGIHSVGAAQLFF. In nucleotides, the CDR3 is TGTGCCTGTGACACCGTCGGGAGGGGGATACACTCGGTGGGGGCAGCACAACTCTTCTTT.

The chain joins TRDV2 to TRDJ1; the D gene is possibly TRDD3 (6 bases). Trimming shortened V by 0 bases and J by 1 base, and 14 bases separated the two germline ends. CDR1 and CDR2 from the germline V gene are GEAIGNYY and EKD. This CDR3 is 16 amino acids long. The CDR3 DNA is TGTGCCTGTGACACCCTGATGGGGGTTGGCACCGATAAACTCATCTTT. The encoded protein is CACDTLMGVGTDKLIF.

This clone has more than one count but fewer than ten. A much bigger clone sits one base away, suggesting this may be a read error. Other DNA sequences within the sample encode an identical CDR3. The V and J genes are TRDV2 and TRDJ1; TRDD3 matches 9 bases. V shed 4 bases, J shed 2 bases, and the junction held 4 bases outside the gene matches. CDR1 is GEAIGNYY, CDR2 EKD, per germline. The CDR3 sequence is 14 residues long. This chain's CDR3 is CACETLGDTDKLIF. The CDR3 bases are TGTGCCTGTGAAACGCTGGGGGATACCGATAAACTCATCTTT.

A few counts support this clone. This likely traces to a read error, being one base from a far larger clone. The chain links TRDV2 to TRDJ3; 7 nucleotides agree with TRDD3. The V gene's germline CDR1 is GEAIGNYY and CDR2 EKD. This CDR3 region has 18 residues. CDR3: CACDTGYALSWDARQMFF. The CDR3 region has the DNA TGTGCCTGTGACACCGGATACGCACTTTCCTGGGACGCCCGACAGATGTTTTTC.

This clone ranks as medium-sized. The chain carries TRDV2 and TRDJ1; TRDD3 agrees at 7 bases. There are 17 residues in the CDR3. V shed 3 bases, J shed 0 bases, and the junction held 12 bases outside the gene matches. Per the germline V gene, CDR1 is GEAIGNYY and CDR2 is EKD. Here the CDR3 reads CACDALKGGGYTDKLIF. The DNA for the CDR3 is TGTGCCTGTGACGCTCTTAAGGGAGGGGGATACACCGATAAACTCATCTTT.

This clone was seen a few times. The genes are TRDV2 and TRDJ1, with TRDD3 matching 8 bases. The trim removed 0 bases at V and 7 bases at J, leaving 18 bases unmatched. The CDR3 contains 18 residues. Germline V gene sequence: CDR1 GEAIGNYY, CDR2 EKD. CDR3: CACDTLLTGGRQETKLIF. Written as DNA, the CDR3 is TGTGCCTGTGACACCCTGTTGACTGGGGGTCGACAGGAGACTAAACTCATCTTT.

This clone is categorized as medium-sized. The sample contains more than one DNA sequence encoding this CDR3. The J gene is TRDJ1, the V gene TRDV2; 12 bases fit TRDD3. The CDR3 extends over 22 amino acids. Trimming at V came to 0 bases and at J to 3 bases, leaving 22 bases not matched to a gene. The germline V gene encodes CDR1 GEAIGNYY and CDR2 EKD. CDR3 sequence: CACDTLLSAQNVLGDTPDKLIF. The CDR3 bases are TGTGCCTGTGACACCTTGTTATCGGCGCAAAACGTACTGGGGGATACCCCCGATAAACTCATCTTT.

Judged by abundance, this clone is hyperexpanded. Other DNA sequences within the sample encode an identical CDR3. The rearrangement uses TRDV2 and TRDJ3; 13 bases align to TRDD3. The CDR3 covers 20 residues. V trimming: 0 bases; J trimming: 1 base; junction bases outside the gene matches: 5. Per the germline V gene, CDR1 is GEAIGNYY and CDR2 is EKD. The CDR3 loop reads CACDTVLGDTRSWDTRQMFF. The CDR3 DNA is TGTGCCTGTGACACCGTACTGGGGGATACGCGGTCCTGGGACACCCGACAGATGTTTTTC.

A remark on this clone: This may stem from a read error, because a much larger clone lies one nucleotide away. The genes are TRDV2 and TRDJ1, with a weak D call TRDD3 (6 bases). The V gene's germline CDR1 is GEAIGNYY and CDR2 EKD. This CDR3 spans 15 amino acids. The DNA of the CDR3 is TGTGCCTGTGACAAGTTGGATACAAAGACCGATAACCTCATCTTT. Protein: CACDKLDTKTDNLIF.

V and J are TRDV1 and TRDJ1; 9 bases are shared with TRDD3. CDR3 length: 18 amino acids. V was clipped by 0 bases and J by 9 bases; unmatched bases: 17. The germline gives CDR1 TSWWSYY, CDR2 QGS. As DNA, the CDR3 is TGTGCTCTTGGGGAACTCTCCTATCTGGGTCCTTGGGGATACGAACTCATCTTT. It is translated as CALGELSYLGPWGYELIF.

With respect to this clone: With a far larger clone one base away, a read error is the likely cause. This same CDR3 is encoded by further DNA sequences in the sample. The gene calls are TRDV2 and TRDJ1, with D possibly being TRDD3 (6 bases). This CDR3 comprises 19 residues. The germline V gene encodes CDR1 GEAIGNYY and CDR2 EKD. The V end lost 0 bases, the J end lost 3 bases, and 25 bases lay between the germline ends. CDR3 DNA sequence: TGTGCCTGTGACACCGTCCATACTGGAGGATACTCGGGCGCCGATAAACTCATCTTT. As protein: CACDTVHTGGYSGADKLIF.

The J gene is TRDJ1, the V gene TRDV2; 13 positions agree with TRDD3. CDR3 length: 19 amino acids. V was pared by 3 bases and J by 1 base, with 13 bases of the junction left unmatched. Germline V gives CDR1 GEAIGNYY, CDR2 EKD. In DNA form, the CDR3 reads TGTGCCTGTGACCCCCTCTTCACTGGGGGATACGGGGCCACCGATAAACTCATCTTT. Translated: CACDPLFTGGYGATDKLIF.

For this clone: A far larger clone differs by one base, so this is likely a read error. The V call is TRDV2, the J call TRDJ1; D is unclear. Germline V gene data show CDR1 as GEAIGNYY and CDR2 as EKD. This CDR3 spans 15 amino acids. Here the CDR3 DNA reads TGTGCCCGTGACCCCGTTGGGAACAACACCGATAAACTCATCTTT. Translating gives CARDPVGNNTDKLIF.